This T cell receptor beta chain was obtained from a study of glioma-infiltrating T cells (TCRdb year 2016). Describing the broader study: Low-grade gliomas were WHO grade II oligodendrogliomas or astrocytomas, and glioblastomas were WHO grade IV tumors sampled at initial rather than recurrent diagnosis. To gauge divergence between tissue and blood T-cell populations, every tissue-infiltrating repertoire was compared against the peripheral blood repertoire from the same patient. Three low-grade glioma patients, several primary glioblastoma patients, and three non-glioma patients who contributed non-neoplastic brain tissue made up the paired cohort. Dexamethasone was administered to glioma patients for six or fewer days before surgery. Sequencing of TCR alpha- and beta-chain repertoires was performed on glioma tissue, on non-neoplastic brain tissue, and on matched peripheral blood mononuclear cells. Sequencing coverage of roughly 4.5- to 10-fold of 750,000 to 1,000,000 peripheral T cells was targeted for blood libraries. Here is what the overall study found, with its caveats: Patients with low tissue-blood divergence were marked by a signature set of shared blood CDR3 motifs, and that set was depleted in highly divergent patients. Small numbers underpinned the group comparisons: 7 to 9 glioblastoma patients, three low-grade glioma patients and three non-neoplastic patients. VJ-independent divergence between tissue and blood was lower than expected in non-neoplastic patients but higher than expected in all gliomas, particularly low-grade gliomas. Very few CDR3 sequences were found to be shared between tissue and blood, and this scarcity was attributed to high CDR3 diversity and limited sampling.

Immediately after resection, surgical brain or tumor specimens were cryofrozen in liquid nitrogen, with peripheral blood cells collected concurrently. This clonotype was recorded at least ten times. Its target antigen remains unknown. Within one base of it there is no much larger clone, and no base qualities were kept. The iRepertoire nested amplicon-rescue multiplex PCR (arm-PCR) platform was used to amplify TCR alpha and beta CDR3 regions from RNA. The input for one-step reverse transcription and amplification was 100-400 ng of either tissue mRNA or PBMC total RNA. Following bead purification, Illumina adapters were added through a secondary multiplex PCR, and the libraries were then gel-purified between 200 and 400 bp. Internal 6-nucleotide barcodes were carried by the libraries and were used for demultiplexing. Sequencing of the libraries was done on an Illumina MiSeq using 2x220 or 2x250 nucleotide paired-end reads. Processing in the source paper ran as follows. Paired reads were merged with FLASH 1.2.11 and aligned to the GRCh37 human genome with BWA-MEM before extracting TRA and TRB reads. For V and J assignment, an IMGT-derived reference of cassette sequences and CDR3 motifs that included pseudogenes was used. Reads were translated in three frames, and productive CDR3s were defined by a C…FGXG motif without stop codons. Clonotypes were defined as unique combinations of V-J cassette pair and CDR3 amino acid sequence. Filtering of reads was based on Hamming distance, with the threshold set by the sequence error rate of each sample in mapped regions. TCRdb passed the public sequencing reads through fastp at Q25 and MiXCR, retaining productive beta sequences. Each record represents a unique CDR3 protein, reported with the most common genes and DNA among its rows. The V and J calls and clone size are TCRdb's, not the authors'. The sample has 400,000 or so distinct CDR3 sequences on record, about two fifths of them singletons. The ten largest clones take up 12% of the sample.

Relative to germline, V is missing 6 bases and J is missing 4 bases, with 8 bases of the junction outside any gene match. CDR1 and CDR2 (MDHEN, SYDVKM) derive from the germline V gene. Including cysteine and phenylalanine, the CDR3 has 14 amino acids. Only the CDR3 region is kept as DNA, spanning 42 bases read in frame from base 1. The V gene is TRBV28 and the J gene is TRBJ1-2; 7 central nucleotides agree with TRBD1. This receptor was obtained from a human donor with low-grade glioma or glioblastoma, undergoing nonglioma brain surgery, or in good health (not recorded which). Sequencing used glioma tissue, nonneoplastic brain tissue, or PBMCs (not recorded which). CDR3 loop: CASRPGQQSYGYTF. The nucleotide sequence is TGTGCCAGCAGGCCGGGACAGCAGAGCTATGGCTACACCTTC.